This TCR beta chain was profiled in a study of blood T cells in healthy people across ages. Findings and limits, study-wide: Donors of long life had a larger count of naive CD4+ cells and greater diversity than aged donors. No conclusive comparison of naive versus antigen-experienced cells was possible with unsorted PBMCs.

Primed by a sample-barcoded 5' primer and a J-beta primer mix, a second PCR proceeded for about 6 to 11 cycles. TCRdb ran MiXCR on the 5' RACE reads and lists one entry per CDR3 protein. The table records fewer than 950,000 distinct CDR3 sequences, about 34% of them present only once. PBMCs numbering at least 7 million were isolated per sample. A word on this clonotype: The target antigen is unknown.

CDR1 is SNHLY and CDR2 is FYNNEI in the germline V gene. With 9 bases removed from V and 0 bases from J, the gap between germline ends came to 17 bases. The length of the CDR3 is 15 residues. The sequence derives from a man aged 18 to 30 in good health. The V gene is TRBV2, the J gene TRBJ1-1, with D uncertain. Sample: blood. The CDR3 region is CARTPKGGMNTEAFF. In DNA form, the CDR3 reads TGTGCCAGAACACCTAAGGGAGGGATGAACACTGAAGCTTTCTTT.